Listed below are T cell receptor beta chains from one sample, sequenced in a study of regulatory T cells in long-lasting Graves disease. TCRdb passed the multiplex PCR reads through MiXCR, listing each CDR3 protein once. The data hold approximately 400,000 distinct CDR3 sequences, with around 20% observed a single time. Sample: peripheral blood mononuclear cells (PBMCs), taken when the disease was refractory, from a patient treated with antithyroid drugs. The receptors stem from a female donor with Graves disease. Both conserved end residues are part of each CDR3. The order of the fields is V gene, clone size, J gene, D gene, CDR3 protein, CDR3 DNA. The D gene is left open where the match is weak. Part of the rows lack a size; the others show once, few, many or a class for expanded clones.

V: TRBV5-1; size: -; J: TRBJ2-3; D: TRBD1; CDR3: CASSADRGQQDTQYF; DNA: TGCGCCAGCAGCGCGGACAGGGGGCAGCAAGATACGCAGTATTTT
V: TRBV3-1; size: few; J: TRBJ1-5; D: -; CDR3: CASSQGGNNQPQHF; DNA: TGTGCCAGCAGCCAAGGCGGGAACAATCAGCCCCAGCATTTT
V: TRBV6-2/TRBV6-3; size: many; J: TRBJ1-1; D: -; CDR3: CASSYSVITEAFF; DNA: TGTGCCAGCAGTTACTCGGTTATCACTGAAGCTTTCTTT
V: TRBV6-5; size: -; J: TRBJ2-6; D: -; CDR3: CASSYGSTFYSGANVLTF; DNA: TGTGCCAGCAGTTACGGCTCGACTTTCTACTCTGGGGCCAACGTCCTGACTTTC
V: TRBV18; size: many; J: TRBJ1-4; D: -; CDR3: CASSPRTTNEKLFF; DNA: TGTGCCAGCTCACCCAGAACAACTAATGAAAAACTGTTTTTT
V: TRBV20-1; size: many; J: TRBJ1-1; D: -; CDR3: CSADLLGAEAFF; DNA: TGCAGTGCGGACCTCTTGGGAGCTGAAGCTTTCTTT
V: TRBV7-9; size: once; J: TRBJ1-4; D: TRBD1; CDR3: CASSTGTGQEKLFF; DNA: TGTGCCAGCAGCACCGGGACAGGTCAGGAAAAACTGTTTTTT
V: TRBV28; size: many; J: TRBJ2-5; D: -; CDR3: CASRSGFRETQYF; DNA: TGTGCCAGCAGGTCAGGTTTTAGGGAGACCCAGTACTTC
V: TRBV20-1; size: -; J: TRBJ2-7; D: TRBD2; CDR3: CSASAGLAGAYEQYF; DNA: TGCAGTGCTAGCGCAGGACTAGCGGGAGCCTACGAGCAGTACTTC
V: TRBV7-8; size: many; J: TRBJ2-7; D: TRBD1; CDR3: CASSPRQGVLSYEQYF; DNA: TGTGCCAGCAGCCCCAGACAGGGCGTCCTCTCCTACGAGCAGTACTTC
V: TRBV28; size: many; J: TRBJ1-5; D: TRBD1; CDR3: CASSSGQGNNQPQHF; DNA: TGTGCCAGCAGTTCGGGACAGGGGAACAATCAGCCCCAGCATTTT
V: TRBV2; size: many; J: TRBJ1-1; D: TRBD1; CDR3: CASRERRQGYTEAFF; DNA: TGTGCCAGCAGAGAAAGAAGACAGGGCTACACTGAAGCTTTCTTT
V: TRBV10-3; size: many; J: TRBJ1-2; D: -; CDR3: CAISESPGGAYGYTF; DNA: TGTGCCATCAGTGAGAGCCCCGGGGGGGCCTATGGCTACACCTTC
V: TRBV12-5; size: many; J: TRBJ2-5; D: -; CDR3: CASALTGFGETQYF; DNA: TGTGCTAGTGCACTTACAGGGTTTGGAGAGACCCAGTACTTC
V: TRBV7-3; size: once; J: TRBJ2-1; D: TRBD1; CDR3: CASSSTPGAGTGFFNEQFF; DNA: TGTGCCAGCAGCTCCACGCCTGGAGCCGGGACAGGGTTTTTCAATGAGCAGTTCTTC
V: TRBV9; size: -; J: TRBJ2-7; D: -; CDR3: CASSEGGGPYYEQYF; DNA: TGTGCCAGCAGCGAGGGGGGGGGCCCATACTACGAGCAGTACTTC
V: TRBV12-3/TRBV12-4; size: few; J: TRBJ2-1; D: -; CDR3: CASSLVGGWNEQFF; DNA: TGTGCCAGCAGTTTAGTGGGAGGATGGAATGAGCAGTTCTTC
V: TRBV29-1; size: few; J: TRBJ2-7; D: -; CDR3: CSVVAAYEQYF; DNA: TGCAGCGTTGTTGCGGCCTACGAGCAGTACTTC
V: TRBV2; size: few; J: TRBJ2-3; D: -; CDR3: CASSRQGLSTDTQYF; DNA: TGTGCCAGTTCCCGACAGGGACTTAGCACAGATACGCAGTATTTT
V: TRBV6-2/TRBV6-3; size: few; J: TRBJ2-6; D: -; CDR3: CASVFSGANVLTF; DNA: TGTGCCAGTGTATTCTCTGGGGCCAACGTCCTGACTTTC
V: TRBV11-2; size: few; J: TRBJ2-1; D: -; CDR3: CASSLVVPPNEQFF; DNA: TGTGCCAGCAGCTTAGTGGTTCCGCCCAATGAGCAGTTCTTC
V: TRBV28; size: -; J: TRBJ2-1; D: TRBD2; CDR3: CASSHTGTSGYEQFF; DNA: TGTGCCAGCAGTCATACCGGGACTAGCGGCTATGAGCAGTTCTTC
V: TRBV15; size: many; J: TRBJ1-4; D: -; CDR3: CATSGRGGSEKLFF; DNA: TGTGCCACCAGCGGACGGGGGGGGAGTGAAAAACTGTTTTTT
V: TRBV4-1; size: few; J: TRBJ2-5; D: -; CDR3: CASSQDVSWDIPEETQYF; DNA: TGCGCCAGCAGCCAAGATGTTTCCTGGGACATCCCCGAAGAGACCCAGTACTTC
V: TRBV20-1; size: many; J: TRBJ2-5; D: TRBD2; CDR3: CSAATSGRARGAETQYF; DNA: TGCAGTGCTGCTACTAGCGGGAGGGCCAGAGGGGCAGAGACCCAGTACTTC
V: TRBV6-1; size: few; J: TRBJ2-7; D: TRBD2; CDR3: CASTLMGSGTRTYEQYF; DNA: TGTGCCAGCACCTTGATGGGAAGCGGGACTCGGACCTACGAGCAGTACTTC
V: TRBV11-2; size: -; J: TRBJ2-1; D: -; CDR3: CASSDINPRQAQFF; DNA: TGTGCCAGCAGCGACATCAATCCTAGACAGGCCCAGTTCTTC
V: TRBV27; size: -; J: TRBJ1-2; D: TRBD1; CDR3: CASSQRTGALIGYGYTF; DNA: TGTGCCAGCAGTCAGCGGACAGGGGCCCTGATAGGCTATGGCTACACCTTC
V: TRBV28; size: many; J: TRBJ1-6; D: -; CDR3: CASLPGQGNNSPLHF; DNA: TGTGCCAGCTTGCCGGGGCAGGGTAATAATTCACCCCTCCACTTT
V: TRBV27; size: many; J: TRBJ2-5; D: -; CDR3: CASSPQGTPIQTQYF; DNA: TGTGCCAGCAGCCCTCAAGGGACTCCGATACAGACCCAGTACTTC
V: TRBV30; size: many; J: TRBJ1-2; D: -; CDR3: CAWSVRQGGGYTF; DNA: TGTGCCTGGAGTGTACGCCAGGGCGGTGGCTACACCTTC
V: TRBV7-9; size: few; J: TRBJ2-5; D: -; CDR3: CASSSPRDGVYQETQYF; DNA: TGTGCCAGCAGCTCACCCCGGGACGGAGTTTACCAAGAGACCCAGTACTTC
V: TRBV28; size: many; J: TRBJ2-5; D: -; CDR3: CASSPDVRETQYF; DNA: TGTGCCAGCAGTCCAGACGTCCGAGAGACCCAGTACTTC
V: TRBV6-9; size: -; J: TRBJ1-6; D: -; CDR3: CASSYTAGSPLHF; DNA: TGTGCCAGCAGTTACACCGCGGGGTCACCCCTCCACTTT
V: TRBV7-2; size: many; J: TRBJ2-7; D: -; CDR3: CASSFSSTYEQYF; DNA: TGTGCCAGCAGCTTCAGTAGTACCTACGAGCAGTACTTC
V: TRBV27; size: few; J: TRBJ1-1; D: -; CDR3: CASWRGNTEAFF; DNA: TGTGCCAGTTGGAGAGGGAACACTGAAGCTTTCTTT
V: TRBV6-1; size: few; J: TRBJ1-1; D: -; CDR3: CASSRPTGFVTEAFF; DNA: TGTGCCAGCAGCCGCCCCACAGGGTTTGTCACTGAAGCTTTCTTT
V: TRBV7-2; size: -; J: TRBJ2-2; D: TRBD1; CDR3: CASSLQLGQVAGELFF; DNA: TGTGCCAGCAGCTTACAACTCGGACAGGTTGCCGGGGAGCTGTTTTTT
V: TRBV6-1; size: -; J: TRBJ2-7; D: -; CDR3: CAISDGQIGEQYF; DNA: TGTGCCATTTCGGACGGCCAAATAGGCGAGCAGTACTTC
V: TRBV7-8; size: -; J: TRBJ1-5; D: -; CDR3: CAGSLQPGRGHTVEF; DNA: TGTGCCGGCAGCTTGCAACCCGGTCGGGGCCACACGGTGGAGTTT
V: TRBV12-3/TRBV12-4; size: many; J: TRBJ2-7; D: TRBD1; CDR3: CASSLQGQGTYEQYF; DNA: TGTGCCAGCAGTCTCCAGGGACAGGGGACCTACGAGCAGTACTTC
V: TRBV7-8; size: many; J: TRBJ2-7; D: TRBD1; CDR3: CASSPDREYEQYF; DNA: TGTGCCAGCAGCCCCGACAGGGAGTACGAGCAGTACTTC
V: TRBV12-3/TRBV12-4; size: -; J: TRBJ1-6; D: -; CDR3: CASSFQGSPLHF; DNA: TGTGCCAGCAGTTTCCAGGGTTCACCCCTCCACTTT
V: TRBV12-3/TRBV12-4; size: many; J: TRBJ1-1; D: -; CDR3: CASSLAAANTEAFF; DNA: TGTGCCAGCAGTTTAGCAGCAGCTAACACTGAAGCTTTCTTT
V: TRBV6-2/TRBV6-3; size: -; J: TRBJ2-6; D: TRBD1; CDR3: CASSPFTTGMSSGANVLTF; DNA: TGTGCCAGCAGTCCCTTTACGACAGGGATGTCGTCTGGGGCTAACGTCCTGACTTTC
V: TRBV29-1; size: -; J: TRBJ2-6; D: -; CDR3: CSVGAGIGANVLTF; DNA: TGCAGCGTTGGGGCAGGGATCGGGGCCAACGTCCTGACTTTC
V: TRBV7-2; size: few; J: TRBJ2-2; D: TRBD2; CDR3: CASSLDGRLGGELFF; DNA: TGTGCCAGCAGCTTAGACGGGAGGTTAGGCGGGGAGCTGTTTTTT
V: TRBV6-1; size: many; J: TRBJ1-2; D: -; CDR3: CASSGGPLFPNYGYTF; DNA: TGTGCCAGCAGCGGCGGGCCTCTCTTCCCCAACTATGGCTACACCTTC
V: TRBV20-1; size: -; J: TRBJ2-1; D: -; CDR3: CSARDGWEANEQFF; DNA: TGCAGTGCTAGAGATGGGTGGGAAGCCAATGAGCAGTTCTTC
V: TRBV6-1; size: -; J: TRBJ2-2; D: -; CDR3: CASRTGFTAGELFF; DNA: TGTGCCAGCAGAACAGGGTTTACGGCCGGGGAGCTGTTTTTT
V: TRBV20-1; size: many; J: TRBJ2-5; D: TRBD1; CDR3: CSAPDRRQETQYF; DNA: TGCAGTGCTCCGGACAGGAGACAAGAGACCCAGTACTTC
V: TRBV7-9; size: -; J: TRBJ1-5; D: TRBD1; CDR3: CASSRQGNNRPQHF; DNA: TGTGCCAGCAGTCGACAGGGGAACAATCGGCCCCAGCATTTT